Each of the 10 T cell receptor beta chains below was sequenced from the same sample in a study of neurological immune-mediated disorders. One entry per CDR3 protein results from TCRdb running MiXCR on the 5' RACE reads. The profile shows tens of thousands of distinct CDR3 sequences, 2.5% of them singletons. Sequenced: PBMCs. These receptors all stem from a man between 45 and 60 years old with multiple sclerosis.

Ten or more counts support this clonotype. The CDR3, as DNA: TGCGCCAGCAGCTTGGGACAGGGGATGGATGGCTACACCTTC. It encodes CASSLGQGMDGYTF. The V call is TRBV5-1, the J call TRBJ1-2, with 8 bases lining up with TRBD1. The germline CDR1 and CDR2 sequences are SGHRS and YFSETQ. V lost 0 bases to trimming and J lost 6 bases; unmatched junction nucleotides: 4. The CDR3 spans 14 residues.

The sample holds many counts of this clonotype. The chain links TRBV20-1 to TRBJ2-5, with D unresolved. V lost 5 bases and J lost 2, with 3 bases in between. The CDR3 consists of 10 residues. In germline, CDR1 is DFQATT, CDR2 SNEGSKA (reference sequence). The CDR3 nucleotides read TGCAGTGCTGGGCAAGAGACCCAGTACTTC. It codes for CSAGQETQYF.

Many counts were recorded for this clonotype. CDR3 DNA: TGTGCCAGCAGCTTCTTGCGGGACAGTAGCACAGATACGCAGTATTTT. Translated, it gives CASSFLRDSSTDTQYF. The rearrangement joins TRBV7-9 to TRBJ2-3; maybe TRBD1 (7 bases). The CDR3 is made up of 16 amino acids. Trimming shortened V by 3 bases and J by 0 bases, and 13 bases separated the two germline ends. Germline CDR1 and CDR2: SEHNR and FQNEAQ (reference sequence). The full variable domain, rest sourced from reference TRBV7-9 and TRBJ2-3, is DTGVSQNPRHKITKRGQNVTFRCDPISEHNRLYWYRQTLGQGPEFLTYFQNEAQLEKSRLLSDRFSAERPKGSFSTLEIQRTEQGDSAMYLCASSFLRDSSTDTQYFGPGTRLTVL.

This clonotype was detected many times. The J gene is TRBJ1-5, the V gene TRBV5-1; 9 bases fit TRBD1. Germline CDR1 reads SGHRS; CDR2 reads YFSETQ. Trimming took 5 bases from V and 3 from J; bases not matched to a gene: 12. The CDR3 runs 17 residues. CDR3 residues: CASSSGLDRGPNQPQHF. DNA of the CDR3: TGCGCCAGCAGTAGCGGTCTGGACAGGGGTCCCAATCAGCCCCAGCATTTT.

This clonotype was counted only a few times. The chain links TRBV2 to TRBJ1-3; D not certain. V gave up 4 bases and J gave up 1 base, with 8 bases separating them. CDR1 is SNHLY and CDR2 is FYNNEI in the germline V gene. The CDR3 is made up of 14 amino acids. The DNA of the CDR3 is TGTGCCAGCAGTGTTGGCGGATCTGGAAACACCATATATTTT. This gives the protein CASSVGGSGNTIYF.

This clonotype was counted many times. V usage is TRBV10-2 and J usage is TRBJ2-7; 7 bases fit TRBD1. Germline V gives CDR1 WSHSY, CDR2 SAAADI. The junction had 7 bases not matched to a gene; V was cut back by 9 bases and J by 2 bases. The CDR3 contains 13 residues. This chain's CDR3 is CASRTGSTYEQYF. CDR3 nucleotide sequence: TGCGCCAGTAGGACAGGATCAACCTACGAGCAGTACTTC.

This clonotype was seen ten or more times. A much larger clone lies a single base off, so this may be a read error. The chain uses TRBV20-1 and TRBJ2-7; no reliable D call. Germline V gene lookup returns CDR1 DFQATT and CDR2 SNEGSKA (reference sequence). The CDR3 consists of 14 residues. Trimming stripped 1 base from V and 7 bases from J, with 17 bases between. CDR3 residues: CSARGYSSQQEQYF. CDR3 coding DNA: TGCAGTGCTAGAGGGTATAGCTCGCAGCAAGAGCAGTACTTC.

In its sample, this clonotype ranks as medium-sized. CDR3: CSARGDSTFNEKLFF. The CDR3 DNA sequence: TGCAGTGCTAGGGGGGACAGTACCTTTAATGAAAAACTGTTTTTT. The rearrangement links TRBV20-1 to TRBJ1-4, with 7 bases matching TRBD1. The V segment lost 3 bases and the J segment 4 bases; nucleotides outside the gene matches: 8. Germline V gene lookup returns CDR1 DFQATT and CDR2 SNEGSKA (reference sequence). This CDR3 is 15 amino acids long.

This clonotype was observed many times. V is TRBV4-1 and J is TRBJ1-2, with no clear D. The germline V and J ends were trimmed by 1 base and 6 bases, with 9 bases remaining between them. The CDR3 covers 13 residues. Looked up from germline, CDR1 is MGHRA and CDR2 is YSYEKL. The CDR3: CASSQVRANGYTF. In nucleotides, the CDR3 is TGCGCCAGCAGCCAAGTAAGGGCGAATGGCTACACCTTC.

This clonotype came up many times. CDR3 in amino acids: CASSLGGANVLTF. CDR3 in DNA: TGTGCCAGCAGTCTTGGGGGGGCCAACGTCCTGACTTTC. This chain joins TRBV12-3 or TRBV12-4 and TRBJ2-6; D uncertain. V lost 5 bases and J 4 bases, leaving 6 bases between the germline ends. The CDR3 covers 13 residues.